This T cell receptor (beta chain) was sequenced in a study of shared clonotypes between healthy human individuals. TCRdb's copy holds only in-frame clones and misses some; the assay was immunoSEQ multiplex PCR. The sample yields hundreds of thousands of clones, approximately 95% seen once. CD45RO-negative cells were positively selected for CCR7, leaving out terminally differentiated effector memory CD45RA+ cells. The germline CDR1 and CDR2 sequences are MNHNS and SASEGT. The CDR3 totals 15 residues. Losses at the gene ends were 7 bases for V and 5 bases for J; bases not matched to a gene: 9. V usage is TRBV6-1 and J usage is TRBJ1-5; 9 positions agree with TRBD1. This clonotype was sampled from a young woman in good health. The sequenced sample consisted of naive CD8+ T cells sorted from blood. The CDR3 DNA follows: TGTGCCAGCACCCTCGGACAGGGGATCTATCAGCCCCAGCATTTT. Its protein product is CASTLGQGIYQPQHF.